One sample yielded the 4 T cell receptor beta chains listed below, sequenced in a study of blood T cells in healthy people across ages. Primers used in a second PCR of roughly 7 to 11 cycles were a sample-barcoded 5' primer and a J-beta primer mix. Via MiXCR, TCRdb re-called the 5' RACE reads, giving one row per CDR3 protein. The data show about a million distinct CDR3 sequences, with around two fifths seen just once and roughly 13% held by the top ten. The sequenced sample was blood. The receptors come from a man between 18 and 29 years old in good health.

The V and J genes are TRBV12-3 or TRBV12-4 and TRBJ2-1, with D perhaps TRBD2 (6 bases). This CDR3 has 17 residues. V was shortened by 4 bases and J by 9 bases, with 25 bases between the two germline ends. CDR3 DNA sequence: TGTGCCAGCAGTTCCCCCAGCTCAGGGTTAGTGGGGGGTGAGCAGTTCTTC. It encodes CASSSPSSGLVGGEQFF.

This rearrangement joins TRBV30 to TRBJ2-4; tentative D call: TRBD2 (6 bases). Trimming pared 2 bases from V and 8 bases from J, leaving 19 bases between. The germline V gene encodes CDR1 GTSNPN and CDR2 SVGIG (reference sequence). The CDR3 sequence is 15 residues long. CDR3 DNA: TGTGCCTGGAGTCGTCTAGCGATACTCACCGACATTCAGTACTTC. Residues: CAWSRLAILTDIQYF.

This clonotype was seen more than once but under ten times. This rearrangement joins TRBV10-3 to TRBJ1-1; 8 positions agree with TRBD1. V dropped 7 bases and J dropped 5; count of bases not matched to a gene: 12. CDR3 length: 15 amino acids. The germline gives CDR1 ENHRY, CDR2 SYGVKD. CDR3 sequence reads: CAITVDRGSWTEAFF. In DNA form, the CDR3 reads TGTGCCATCACCGTAGACAGGGGCTCGTGGACTGAAGCTTTCTTT.

Here the CDR3 DNA reads TGCAGTGCCCACACCTTTGGCGGGGGCCCCACTACTAGCACAGATACGCAGTATTTT. This gives the protein CSAHTFGGGPTTSTDTQYF. The J gene is TRBJ2-3, the V gene TRBV20-1, with D possibly TRBD2 on 7 matching bases. CDR3 length equals 19 residues. Deletions cut 6 bases from V and 0 bases from J, with 28 bases between. Germline loops: CDR1 DFQATT, CDR2 SNEGSKA (reference sequence).